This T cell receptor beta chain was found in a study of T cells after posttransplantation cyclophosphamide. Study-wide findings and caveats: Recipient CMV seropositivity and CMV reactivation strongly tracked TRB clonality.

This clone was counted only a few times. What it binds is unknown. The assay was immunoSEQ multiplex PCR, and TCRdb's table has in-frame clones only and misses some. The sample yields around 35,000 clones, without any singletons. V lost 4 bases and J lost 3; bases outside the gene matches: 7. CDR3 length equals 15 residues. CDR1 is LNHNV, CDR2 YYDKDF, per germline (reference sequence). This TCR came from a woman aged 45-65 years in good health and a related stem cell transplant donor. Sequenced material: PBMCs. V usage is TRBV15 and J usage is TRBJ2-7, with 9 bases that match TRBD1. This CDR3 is CATSIRRQGVYEQYF. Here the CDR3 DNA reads TGTGCCACCAGCATTAGGAGACAGGGGGTCTACGAGCAGTACTTC.